This is a list of T cell receptor beta chains from one sample in a study of shared clonotypes between healthy human individuals. Data came from immunoSEQ multiplex PCR; TCRdb stores just in-frame clones and leaves some out. The sample carries under 300,000 clones, 65% to 70% recorded once. Sequenced material: memory CD4+ T cells sorted from blood. These TCRs come from a man aged 25-45 years in good health. The CDR3 runs from the conserved cysteine through the conserved F or W. A D gene is named only where the DNA matches it firmly. Not every row has a clone size; where given, it reads once, few, many or a size class.

clone_size | d_call | j_call | v_call | cdr3_nt | cdr3_aa
. | TRBD1 | TRBJ1-2 | TRBV6-1 | TGTGCCAGCAGTGAAGCCTGGGGGACAGGGTTTGGCTACACCTTC | CASSEAWGTGFGYTF
. | TRBD1 | TRBJ2-1 | TRBV19 | TGTGCCAGTAGTATTTTGGGACAGGGGACGAATGAGCAGTTCTTC | CASSILGQGTNEQFF
. | TRBD2 | TRBJ2-1 | TRBV9 | TGTGCCAGCAGCGTAGGGGATAGCGGGAGATATAATGAGCAGTTCTTC | CASSVGDSGRYNEQFF
. | . | TRBJ2-5 | TRBV6-5 | TGTGCCGGTGGGGCAGGCCCTCGGGAGACCCAGTACTTC | CAGGAGPRETQYF
. | . | TRBJ1-3 | TRBV18 | TGTGCCAGCTCACCCCGGGAGTTTGGATCTGGAAACACCATATATTTT | CASSPREFGSGNTIYF
. | TRBD1 | TRBJ1-2 | TRBV7-9 | TGTGCCAGCAGCCTTACAGGGACAGGGCAGATCTATGGCTACACCTTC | CASSLTGTGQIYGYTF
. | TRBD2 | TRBJ2-1 | TRBV6-6 | TGTGCCAGCAGTTACTCTGCCCTAGCGGGAGCAAATGAGCAGTTCTTC | CASSYSALAGANEQFF
. | TRBD1 | TRBJ2-5 | TRBV29-1 | TGCAGCGTTGAAACGGACAGGCAACAAGAGACCCAGTACTTC | CSVETDRQQETQYF
. | . | TRBJ2-2 | TRBV6-4 | TGTGCCAGCAGTGACTGGTCTGGCACCGGGGAGCTGTTTTTT | CASSDWSGTGELFF
. | TRBD2 | TRBJ2-5 | TRBV6-6 | TGTGCCAGCAGTGCGACTAGCGGCGGGGGAGAGACCCAGTACTTC | CASSATSGGGETQYF
. | . | TRBJ2-1 | TRBV27 | TGTGCCAGCAGTTTTTCAGGGGCGAATAATGAGCAGTTCTTC | CASSFSGANNEQFF
. | TRBD1 | TRBJ1-5 | TRBV9 | TGTGCCAGCAGCGTAGCCGGACAGGGAGGTCAGCCCCAGCATTTT | CASSVAGQGGQPQHF
. | TRBD2 | TRBJ2-5 | TRBV18 | TGTGCCAGCTCATCCACTAGCGGGAGCGGGGAGACCCAGTACTTC | CASSSTSGSGETQYF
few | . | TRBJ2-7 | TRBV11-2 | TGTGCCAGCAGCCGCAACCAACCCTACGAGCAGTACTTC | CASSRNQPYEQYF